Listed below are T cell receptor beta chains from one sample, sequenced in a study of CD8+CD57+ T cells in acquired aplastic anemia. One entry per CDR3 protein results from TCRdb running MiXCR on the reads. Of 150,000 to 200,000 distinct CDR3 sequences in the sample, about 44% were seen once. The sample consisted of sorted CD4+, CD8+, or CD8+CD57+ T cells (not recorded which) from PBMCs. These receptors were collected from a human donor with aplastic anemia. The CDR3 runs from the conserved cysteine through the conserved F or W. Fields, in order: J gene, D gene, V gene, clone size, CDR3 protein, CDR3 DNA. A D gene is named only where the DNA matches it firmly. Clone size is not always given. Where it is, it says once, few, many or a class for expanded clones.

J: TRBJ2-3
D: NA
V: TRBV20-1
size: NA
CDR3: CSARDADTQYF
DNA: TGCAGTGCTAGGGACGCTGATACGCAGTATTTT

J: TRBJ2-7
D: NA
V: TRBV12-3/TRBV12-4
size: NA
CDR3: CASSLDPKQSEQYF
DNA: TGTGCCAGCAGTTTAGATCCTAAACAGAGCGAGCAGTACTTC

J: TRBJ1-3
D: NA
V: TRBV6-1
size: few
CDR3: CASKRNPSGNTIYF
DNA: TGTGCCAGCAAGAGGAACCCCTCTGGAAACACCATATATTTT

J: TRBJ1-1
D: TRBD1
V: TRBV5-6
size: NA
CDR3: CASSPAPRGMNTEAFF
DNA: TGTGCCAGCAGCCCAGCTCCCAGGGGGATGAACACTGAAGCTTTCTTT

J: TRBJ2-3
D: NA
V: TRBV9
size: NA
CDR3: CASSGTPGHSTDTQYF
DNA: TGTGCCAGCAGCGGAACACCGGGCCATTCCACAGATACGCAGTATTTT

J: TRBJ1-2
D: TRBD1
V: TRBV9
size: many
CDR3: CASSVDPTGGNGYTF
DNA: TGTGCCAGCAGCGTAGATCCGACAGGGGGCAATGGCTACACCTTC

J: TRBJ1-2
D: NA
V: TRBV10-3
size: NA
CDR3: CAISESGTYGYTF
DNA: TGTGCCATCAGTGAGTCGGGTACCTATGGCTACACCTTC

J: TRBJ2-3
D: NA
V: TRBV20-1
size: few
CDR3: CSAPSRSDTQYF
DNA: TGCAGTGCCCCCTCACGTTCGGATACGCAGTATTTT

J: TRBJ1-6
D: NA
V: TRBV7-2
size: NA
CDR3: CASSTPTGFGSPLHF
DNA: TGTGCCAGCAGTACACCAACAGGGTTCGGTTCACCCCTCCACTTT

J: TRBJ2-5
D: TRBD2
V: TRBV12-3/TRBV12-4
size: many
CDR3: CASRIGTSVGETQYF
DNA: TGTGCCAGCAGAATAGGGACTAGCGTCGGGGAGACCCAGTACTTC

J: TRBJ1-1
D: NA
V: TRBV10-3
size: NA
CDR3: CAISESMDTEAFF
DNA: TGTGCCATCAGTGAGTCGATGGACACTGAAGCTTTCTTT

J: TRBJ1-1
D: TRBD1
V: TRBV13
size: NA
CDR3: CASSDTGTGNTEAFF
DNA: TGTGCCAGTTCAGACACTGGGACAGGGAACACTGAAGCTTTCTTT